The present entry profiles one TCR beta chain with its context. This entry comes from a study of cytomegalovirus exposure and HLA in healthy donors. V gave up 6 bases and J gave up 7 bases, with 11 bases separating them. The V gene's germline CDR1 is MNHNS and CDR2 SASEGT. This CDR3 is built from 12 residues. Vbeta (60) and Jbeta (13) primers were used in the PCR. Sequenced by immunoSEQ multiplex PCR; TCRdb stores in-frame clones only, minus some. The table shows approximately 160,000 clones, with approximately 80% occurring only once. This chain links TRBV6-1 with TRBJ2-3; D is undetermined. What was sequenced was PBMCs. The clonotype was recovered from a man aged 18-30 years in good health and CMV-seronegative. The CDR3 bases are TGTGCCAGCAGCAAGACATGGCATACGCAGTATTTT. Translating it yields CASSKTWHTQYF.